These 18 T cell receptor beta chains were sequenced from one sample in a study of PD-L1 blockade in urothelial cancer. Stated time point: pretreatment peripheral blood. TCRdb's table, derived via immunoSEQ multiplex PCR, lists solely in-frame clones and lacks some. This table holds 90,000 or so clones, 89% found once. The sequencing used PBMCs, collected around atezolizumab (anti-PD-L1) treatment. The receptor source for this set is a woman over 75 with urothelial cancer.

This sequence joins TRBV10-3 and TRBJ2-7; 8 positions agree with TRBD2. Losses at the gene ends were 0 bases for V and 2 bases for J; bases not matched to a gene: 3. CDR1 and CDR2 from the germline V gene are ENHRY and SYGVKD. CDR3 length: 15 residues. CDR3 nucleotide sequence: TGTGCCATCAGTGAGTCTACTAGCGGCACCTACGAGCAGTACTTC. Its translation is CAISESTSGTYEQYF.

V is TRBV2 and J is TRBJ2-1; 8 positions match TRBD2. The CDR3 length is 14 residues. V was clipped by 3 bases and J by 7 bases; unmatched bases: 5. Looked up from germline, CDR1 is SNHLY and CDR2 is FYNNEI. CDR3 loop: CASSEEVAGNEQFF. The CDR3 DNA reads TGTGCCAGCAGTGAGGAGGTAGCGGGAAATGAGCAGTTCTTC.

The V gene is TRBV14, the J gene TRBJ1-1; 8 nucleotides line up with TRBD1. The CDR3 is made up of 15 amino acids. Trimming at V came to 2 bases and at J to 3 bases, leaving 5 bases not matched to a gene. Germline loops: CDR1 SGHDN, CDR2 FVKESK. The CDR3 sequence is CASSQQGAGYTEAFF. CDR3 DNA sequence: TGTGCCAGCAGCCAACAGGGGGCCGGGTACACTGAAGCTTTCTTT.

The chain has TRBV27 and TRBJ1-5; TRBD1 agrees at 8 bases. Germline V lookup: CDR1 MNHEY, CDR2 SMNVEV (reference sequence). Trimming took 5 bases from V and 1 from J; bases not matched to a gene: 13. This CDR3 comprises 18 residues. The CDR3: CASSGIQGVGLSNQPQHF. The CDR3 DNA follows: TGTGCCAGCAGTGGAATACAGGGGGTCGGGCTCAGCAATCAGCCCCAGCATTTT.

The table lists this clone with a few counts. CDR3 region: CASSPGGLAGDTQYF. The CDR3 bases are TGTGCCAGCTCCCCCGGGGGACTAGCGGGAGATACGCAGTATTTT. The J gene is TRBJ2-3, the V gene TRBV18, with 12 bases matching TRBD2. The junction had 6 bases not matched to a gene; V was cut back by 6 bases and J by 5 bases. This CDR3 comprises 15 residues. Looked up from germline, CDR1 is KGHSH and CDR2 is LQKENI. The variable domain in full, with the rest retrieved from reference TRBV18 and TRBJ2-3, is NAGVMQNPRHLVRRRGQEARLRCSPMKGHSHVYWYRQLPEEGLKFMVYLQKENIIDESGMPKERFSAEFPKEGPSILRIQQVVRGDSAAYFCASSPGGLAGDTQYFGPGTRLTVL.

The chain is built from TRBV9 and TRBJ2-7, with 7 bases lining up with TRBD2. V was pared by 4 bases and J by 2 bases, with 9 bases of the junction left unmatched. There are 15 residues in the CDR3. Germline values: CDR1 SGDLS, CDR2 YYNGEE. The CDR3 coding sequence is TGTGCCAGCAGCCCGGGGAGGGACCGAGCCTACGAGCAGTACTTC. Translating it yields CASSPGRDRAYEQYF.

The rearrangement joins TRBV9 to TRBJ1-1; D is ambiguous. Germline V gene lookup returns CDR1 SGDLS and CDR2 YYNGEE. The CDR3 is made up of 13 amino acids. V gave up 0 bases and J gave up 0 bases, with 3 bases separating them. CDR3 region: CASSVAMNTEAFF. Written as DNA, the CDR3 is TGTGCCAGCAGCGTAGCCATGAACACTGAAGCTTTCTTT. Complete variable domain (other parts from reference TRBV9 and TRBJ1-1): DSGVTQTPKHLITATGQRVTLRCSPRSGDLSVYWYQQSLDQGLQFLIQYYNGEERAKGNILERFSAQQFPDLHSELNLSSLELGDSALYFCASSVAMNTEAFFGQGTRLTVV.

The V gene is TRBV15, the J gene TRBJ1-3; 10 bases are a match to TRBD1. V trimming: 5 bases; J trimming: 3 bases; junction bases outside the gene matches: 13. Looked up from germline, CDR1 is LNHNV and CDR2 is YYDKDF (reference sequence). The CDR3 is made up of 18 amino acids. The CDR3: CATSPILETGGYGNTIYF. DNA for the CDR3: TGTGCCACCAGCCCGATCCTGGAGACAGGGGGCTATGGAAACACCATATATTTT.

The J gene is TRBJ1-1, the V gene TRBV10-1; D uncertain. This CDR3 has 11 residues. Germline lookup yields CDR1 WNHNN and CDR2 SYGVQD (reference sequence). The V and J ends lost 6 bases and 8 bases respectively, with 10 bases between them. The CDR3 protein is CASSRNGEAFF. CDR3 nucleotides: TGCGCCAGCAGCCGTAATGGCGAAGCTTTCTTT.

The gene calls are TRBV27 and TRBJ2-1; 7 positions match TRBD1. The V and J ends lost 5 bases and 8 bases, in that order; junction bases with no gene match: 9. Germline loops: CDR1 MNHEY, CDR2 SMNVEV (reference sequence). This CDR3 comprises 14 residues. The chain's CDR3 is CASSPRQGRYEQFF. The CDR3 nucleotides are TGTGCCAGCAGTCCAAGACAGGGTCGGTATGAGCAGTTCTTC.

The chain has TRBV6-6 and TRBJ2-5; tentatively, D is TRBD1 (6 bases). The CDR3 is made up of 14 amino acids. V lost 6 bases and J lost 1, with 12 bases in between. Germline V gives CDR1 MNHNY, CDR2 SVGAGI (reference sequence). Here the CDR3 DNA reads TGTGCCAGCAGACAGGACAGCCCCCAAGAGACCCAGTACTTC. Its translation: CASRQDSPQETQYF.

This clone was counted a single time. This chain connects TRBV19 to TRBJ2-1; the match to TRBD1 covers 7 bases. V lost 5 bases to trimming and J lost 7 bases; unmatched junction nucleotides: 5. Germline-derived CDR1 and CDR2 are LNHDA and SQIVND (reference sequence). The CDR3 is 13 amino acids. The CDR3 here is CASSPTGVNEQFF. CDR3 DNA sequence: TGTGCCAGTAGTCCCACAGGGGTGAATGAGCAGTTCTTC.

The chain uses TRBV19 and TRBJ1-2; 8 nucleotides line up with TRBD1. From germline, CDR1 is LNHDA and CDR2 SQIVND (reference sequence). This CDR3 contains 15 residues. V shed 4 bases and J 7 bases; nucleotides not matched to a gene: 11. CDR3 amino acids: CASSTRDRPPGGYTF. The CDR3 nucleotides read TGTGCCAGTAGTACCCGGGACAGGCCTCCTGGTGGCTACACCTTC.

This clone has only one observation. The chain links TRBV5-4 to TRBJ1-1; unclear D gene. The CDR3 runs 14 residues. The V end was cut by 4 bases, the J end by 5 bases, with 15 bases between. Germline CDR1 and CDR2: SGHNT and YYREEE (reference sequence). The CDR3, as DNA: TGTGCCAGCAGCCAGAAAAGTACGGGGACTGAAGCTTTCTTT. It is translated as CASSQKSTGTEAFF.

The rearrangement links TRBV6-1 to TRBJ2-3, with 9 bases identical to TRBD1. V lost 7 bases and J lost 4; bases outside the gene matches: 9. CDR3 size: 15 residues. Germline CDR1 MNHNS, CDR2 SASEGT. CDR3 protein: CASNRGQGYSDTQYF. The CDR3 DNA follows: TGTGCCAGCAACCGGGGACAGGGATACTCAGATACGCAGTATTTT.

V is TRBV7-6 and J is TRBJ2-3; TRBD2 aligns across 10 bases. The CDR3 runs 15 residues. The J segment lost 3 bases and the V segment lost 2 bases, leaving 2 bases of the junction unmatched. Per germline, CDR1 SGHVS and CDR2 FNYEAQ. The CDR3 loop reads CASSLTSGMTDTQYF. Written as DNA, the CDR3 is TGTGCCAGCAGCTTAACTAGCGGGATGACAGATACGCAGTATTTT. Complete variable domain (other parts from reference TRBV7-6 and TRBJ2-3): GAGVSQSPRYKVTKRGQDVALRCDPISGHVSLYWYRQALGQGPEFLTYFNYEAQQDKSGLPNDRFSAERPEGSISTLTIQRTEQRDSAMYRCASSLTSGMTDTQYFGPGTRLTVL.

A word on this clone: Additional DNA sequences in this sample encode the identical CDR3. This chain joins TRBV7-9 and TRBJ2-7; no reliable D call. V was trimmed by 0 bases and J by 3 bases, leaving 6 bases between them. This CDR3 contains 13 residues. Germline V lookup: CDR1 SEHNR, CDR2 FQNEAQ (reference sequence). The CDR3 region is CASSLAGSYEQYF. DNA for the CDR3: TGTGCCAGCAGCTTAGCGGGCAGCTACGAGCAGTACTTC.

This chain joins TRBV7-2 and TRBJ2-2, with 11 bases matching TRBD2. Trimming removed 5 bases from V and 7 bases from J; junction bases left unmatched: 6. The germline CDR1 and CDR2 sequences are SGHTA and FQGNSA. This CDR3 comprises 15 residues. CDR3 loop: CASSRLAGFGGELFF. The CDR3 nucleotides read TGTGCCAGCAGCCGACTAGCGGGATTCGGCGGGGAGCTGTTTTTT.